A selection of T cell receptor beta chains follows, all from one sample in a study of cytomegalovirus exposure and HLA in healthy donors. TCRdb's table, derived via immunoSEQ multiplex PCR, lists solely in-frame clones and lacks some. This table holds around 190,000 clones, roughly four fifths found once. The material sequenced was PBMCs. The receptors were sampled from a woman aged 25 to 45 in good health and CMV-seropositive. CDR3s include the opening cysteine and the closing phenylalanine or tryptophan. A D gene is named only where the DNA matches it firmly. Clone size is given for some rows only: seen once, a few or many times, or a class if the clone is expanded.

V gene	D gene	clone size	J gene	CDR3 DNA	CDR3 protein
TRBV7-9	TRBD1	NA	TRBJ1-2	TGTGCCAGCAGCCTGGGGACAGATTATGGCTACACCTTC	CASSLGTDYGYTF
TRBV7-9	TRBD2	once	TRBJ2-7	TGTGCCAGCAGTTTGACTTCCGGGACTAGCGGGACGAGCTCCTACGAGCAGTACTTC	CASSLTSGTSGTSSYEQYF
TRBV5-1	NA	NA	TRBJ1-1	TGCGCCAGCGGGAATCCTCCGGGAGAAACTGAAGCTTTCTTT	CASGNPPGETEAFF
TRBV28	TRBD2	once	TRBJ2-7	TGTGCCTCGGGACTAGCGGGAGGAGGCTACGAGCAGTACTTC	CASGLAGGGYEQYF
TRBV28	TRBD2	NA	TRBJ2-7	TGTGCCAGCAGTTTTCCTAGCGGGAGTCACGAGCAGTACTTC	CASSFPSGSHEQYF
TRBV6-6	TRBD2	NA	TRBJ2-1	TGTGCCAGCTCACCCACGGGACTAGTCCTTAATGAGCAGTTCTTC	CASSPTGLVLNEQFF
TRBV7-9	TRBD2	NA	TRBJ2-1	TGTGCCAGCAGCTTATCGGGTTTTAGCGGGAGAAAGAGGTACAATGAGCAGTTCTTC	CASSLSGFSGRKRYNEQFF
TRBV4-1	TRBD1	NA	TRBJ2-7	TGCGCCAGCAGCCAAGTGGGGACAGGGGTGCACGAGCAGTACTTC	CASSQVGTGVHEQYF
TRBV6-1	TRBD1	once	TRBJ1-5	TGTGCCAGCAGTGAAGGGCAGGGGGTCCTCAATCAGCCCCAGCATTTT	CASSEGQGVLNQPQHF
TRBV10-3	TRBD1	NA	TRBJ2-7	TGTGCCATCAGTGACCAAGAGGGGGCCTCCTACGAGCAGTACTTC	CAISDQEGASYEQYF
TRBV5-1	TRBD2	NA	TRBJ2-3	TGCGCCAGCAGCTTCGGGACTAGCGGGAGATCGGATACGCAGTATTTT	CASSFGTSGRSDTQYF
TRBV6-5	TRBD1	NA	TRBJ2-7	TGTGCCAGCAGCCCCGCGGGGACAGGGGCCTACGAGCAGTACTTC	CASSPAGTGAYEQYF
TRBV11-2	TRBD1	NA	TRBJ1-4	TGTGCCAGCAGCTTGGACAGGGTACAAGAAAAACTGTTTTTT	CASSLDRVQEKLFF
TRBV28	NA	NA	TRBJ2-7	TGTGCCAGCAGTTCGACACAGGGTCCCGAGCAGTACTTC	CASSSTQGPEQYF
TRBV10-1	NA	few	TRBJ1-4	TGCGCCAGGGGCCAGGGAAAAGAAAAACTGTTTTTT	CARGQGKEKLFF
TRBV5-1	NA	NA	TRBJ2-7	TGCGCCAGCAGCTTGGCAGGGGGGCCCGAGCAGTACTTC	CASSLAGGPEQYF
TRBV6-5	TRBD1	few	TRBJ1-2	TGTGCCAGCAGTTACTCCAGGACAGGAACCCATGGCTACACCTTC	CASSYSRTGTHGYTF
TRBV19	NA	NA	TRBJ1-6	TGTGCCGGAAAAAGGGCGGGTCGGGGGAAGGATTCTAATTCACCCCTCCACTTT	CAGKRAGRGKDSNSPLHF
TRBV27	NA	NA	TRBJ2-7	TGTGCCAGCAGGGAGGGTGTGGGACGGGGTCTATACGAGCAGTACTTC	CASREGVGRGLYEQYF
TRBV27	NA	NA	TRBJ2-7	TGTGCCAGCAGTTTAGATGGAGGTGGCTACGAGCAGTACTTC	CASSLDGGGYEQYF
TRBV5-1	TRBD1	NA	TRBJ1-2	TGCGCCAGCAGCTCGGACAGGCTCTATGGCTACACCTTC	CASSSDRLYGYTF
TRBV27	NA	NA	TRBJ1-2	TGTGCCAGCAGCAGGGGAGCCTATGGCTACACCTTC	CASSRGAYGYTF
TRBV18	NA	NA	TRBJ2-1	TGTGCCAGCTCACCATTGCTTACTGACTCGGTCAGTGAGCAGTTCTTC	CASSPLLTDSVSEQFF
TRBV2	NA	few	TRBJ1-3	TGTGCCAGCACCGGCAGGGCGGTTGGAAACACCATATATTTT	CASTGRAVGNTIYF
TRBV10-1	TRBD2	NA	TRBJ2-1	TGCGCCAGCAGTGACTGGCTAGCGGGAGAGTATGAGCAGTTCTTC	CASSDWLAGEYEQFF
TRBV18	NA	NA	TRBJ2-7	TGTGCCAGCCTCCCGACTGTCGGGAGCTCCTACGAGCAGTACTTC	CASLPTVGSSYEQYF
TRBV27	NA	NA	TRBJ2-5	TGTGCCAGCGGACCCCGGACACCCCAAGAGACCCAGTACTTC	CASGPRTPQETQYF
TRBV27	TRBD1	NA	TRBJ1-6	TGTGCCAGCAGTTTACCCGGGACAGGGGGCGGATCACCCCTCCACTTT	CASSLPGTGGGSPLHF
TRBV10-2	TRBD2	NA	TRBJ2-1	TGCGCCAGCAGTGTATCGGCTAGCGGGTCCTACAATGAGCAGTTCTTC	CASSVSASGSYNEQFF
TRBV28	NA	NA	TRBJ2-7	TGTGCCAGCAATCAGTTTTCCTACGAGCAGTACTTC	CASNQFSYEQYF
TRBV5-4	NA	once	TRBJ2-7	TGTGCCAGCAGCTTTCGAGCGGAAACCTACGAGCAGTACTTC	CASSFRAETYEQYF
TRBV28	NA	NA	TRBJ2-7	TGTGCCAGCAGTTTTATTCAGGGATACGTCGAGCAGTACTTC	CASSFIQGYVEQYF
TRBV6-5	NA	NA	TRBJ2-7	TGTGCCAGCAGTTACTCGATGCAGGGCCGCGAGCAGTACTTC	CASSYSMQGREQYF
TRBV6-5	NA	few	TRBJ1-1	TGTGCCAGCAGCCCCCTGGGGGGGAACACTGAAGCTTTCTTT	CASSPLGGNTEAFF
TRBV11-2	TRBD2	NA	TRBJ2-1	TGTGCCAGCAGCTTAGCGGGAGGACTCTACAATGAGCAGTTCTTC	CASSLAGGLYNEQFF
TRBV5-1	NA	NA	TRBJ2-2	TGCGCCAGCAGCTTGGAGGCGGGCTCGACCGGGGAGCTGTTTTTT	CASSLEAGSTGELFF
TRBV5-5	NA	NA	TRBJ1-1	TGTGCCAGCAGCTTGGACAGGCGCGGAGGGACTGAAGCTTTCTTT	CASSLDRRGGTEAFF
TRBV28	TRBD2	once	TRBJ2-7	TGTGCCAGCAGTCGGGGGGGTTACGAGCAGTACTTC	CASSRGGYEQYF
TRBV6-1	TRBD2	NA	TRBJ2-7	TGTGCCAGCAGTGAAGTGCTAGCGGCAGACGAGCAGTACTTC	CASSEVLAADEQYF
TRBV19	TRBD2	NA	TRBJ2-7	TGTGCCAGTAGCGCCGGGACTAGCGGTCCCTACGAGCAGTACTTC	CASSAGTSGPYEQYF